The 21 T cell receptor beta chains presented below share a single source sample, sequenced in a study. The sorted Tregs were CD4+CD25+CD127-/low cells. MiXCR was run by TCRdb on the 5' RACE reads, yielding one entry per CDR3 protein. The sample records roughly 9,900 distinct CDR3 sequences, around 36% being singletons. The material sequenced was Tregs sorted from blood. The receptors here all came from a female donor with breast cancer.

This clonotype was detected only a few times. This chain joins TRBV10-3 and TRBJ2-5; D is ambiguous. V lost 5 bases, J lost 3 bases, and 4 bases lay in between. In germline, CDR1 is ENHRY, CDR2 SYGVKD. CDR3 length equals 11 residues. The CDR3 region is CAISQEETQYF. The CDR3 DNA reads TGTGCCATCAGTCAAGAAGAGACCCAGTACTTC.

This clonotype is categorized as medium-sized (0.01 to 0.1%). The CDR3: CATSDPGLADYNEQFF. As DNA, the CDR3 is TGTGCCACCAGTGATCCGGGACTAGCGGACTACAATGAGCAGTTCTTC. This chain joins TRBV24-1 and TRBJ2-1, with 11 bases that match TRBD2. V lost 3 bases to trimming and J lost 3 bases; unmatched junction nucleotides: 3. CDR1 and CDR2 from the germline V gene are KGHDR and SFDVKD. The CDR3 sequence is 16 residues long.

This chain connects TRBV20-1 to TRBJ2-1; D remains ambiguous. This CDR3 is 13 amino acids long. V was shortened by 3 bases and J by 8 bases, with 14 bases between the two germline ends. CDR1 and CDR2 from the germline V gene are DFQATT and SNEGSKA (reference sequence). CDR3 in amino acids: CSASPLKWHEQFF. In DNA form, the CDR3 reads TGCAGTGCTAGTCCCCTTAAGTGGCATGAGCAGTTCTTC.

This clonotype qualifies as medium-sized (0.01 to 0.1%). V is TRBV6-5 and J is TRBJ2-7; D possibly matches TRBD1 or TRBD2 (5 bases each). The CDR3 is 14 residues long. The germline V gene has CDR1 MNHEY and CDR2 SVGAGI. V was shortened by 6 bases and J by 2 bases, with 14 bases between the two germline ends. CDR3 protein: CASSLRMGAYEQYF. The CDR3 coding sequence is TGTGCCAGCAGCCTCCGAATGGGGGCCTACGAGCAGTACTTC.

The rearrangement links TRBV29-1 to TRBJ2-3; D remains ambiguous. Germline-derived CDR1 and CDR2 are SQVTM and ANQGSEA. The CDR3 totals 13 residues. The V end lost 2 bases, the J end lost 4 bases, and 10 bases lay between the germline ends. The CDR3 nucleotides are TGCAGCGTTGAAAGAGGCGTCCCAGATACGCAGTATTTT. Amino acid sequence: CSVERGVPDTQYF.

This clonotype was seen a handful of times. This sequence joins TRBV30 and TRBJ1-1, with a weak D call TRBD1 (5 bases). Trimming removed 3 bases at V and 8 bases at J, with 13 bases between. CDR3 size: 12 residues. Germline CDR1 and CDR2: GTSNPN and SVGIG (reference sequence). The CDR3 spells CAWSRLEGEAFF. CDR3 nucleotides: TGTGCCTGGAGCCGACTCGAGGGGGAAGCTTTCTTT. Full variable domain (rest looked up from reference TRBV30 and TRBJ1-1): SQTIHQWPATLVQPVGSPLSLECTVEGTSNPNLYWYRQAAGRGLQLLFYSVGIGQISSEVPQNLSASRPQDRQFILSSKKLLLSDSGFYLCAWSRLEGEAFFGQGTRLTVV.

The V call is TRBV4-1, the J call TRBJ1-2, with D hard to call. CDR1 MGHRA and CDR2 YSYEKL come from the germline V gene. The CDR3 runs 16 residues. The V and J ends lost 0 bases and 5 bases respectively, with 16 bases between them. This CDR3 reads CASSQEHGAGFYGYTF. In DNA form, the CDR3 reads TGCGCCAGCAGCCAAGAACATGGCGCGGGTTTTTATGGCTACACCTTC.

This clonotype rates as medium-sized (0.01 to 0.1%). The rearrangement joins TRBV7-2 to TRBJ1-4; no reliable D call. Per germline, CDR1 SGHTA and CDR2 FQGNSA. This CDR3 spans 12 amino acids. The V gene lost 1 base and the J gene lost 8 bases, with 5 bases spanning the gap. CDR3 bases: TGTGCCAGCAGCTTAGAAGGCGAAAAACTGTTTTTT. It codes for CASSLEGEKLFF.

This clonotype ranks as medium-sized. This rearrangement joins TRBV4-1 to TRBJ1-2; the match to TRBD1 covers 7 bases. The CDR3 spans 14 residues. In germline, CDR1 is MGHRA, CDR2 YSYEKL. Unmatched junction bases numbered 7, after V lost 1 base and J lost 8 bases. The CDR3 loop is CASSQAGQILGYTF. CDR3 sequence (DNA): TGCGCCAGCAGCCAAGCGGGACAGATCTTGGGCTACACCTTC.

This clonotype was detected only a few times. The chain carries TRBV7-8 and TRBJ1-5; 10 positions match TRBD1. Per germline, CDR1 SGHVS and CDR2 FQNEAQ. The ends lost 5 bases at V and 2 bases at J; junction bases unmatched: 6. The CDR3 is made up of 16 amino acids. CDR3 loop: CASSPPGTGGNQPQHF. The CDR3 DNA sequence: TGTGCCAGCAGCCCGCCGGGGACAGGGGGCAATCAGCCCCAGCATTTT. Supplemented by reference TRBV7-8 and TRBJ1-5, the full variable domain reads GAGVSQSPRYKVAKRGQDVALRCDPISGHVSLFWYQQALGQGPEFLTYFQNEAQLDKSGLPSDRFFAERPEGSVSTLKIQRTQQEDSAVYLCASSPPGTGGNQPQHFGDGTRLSIL.

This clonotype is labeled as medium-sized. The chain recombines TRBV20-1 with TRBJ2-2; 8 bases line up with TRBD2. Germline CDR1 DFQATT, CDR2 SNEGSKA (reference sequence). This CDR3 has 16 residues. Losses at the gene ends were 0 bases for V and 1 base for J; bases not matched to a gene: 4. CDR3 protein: CSARDSGARNTGELFF. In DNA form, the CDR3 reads TGCAGTGCTAGAGATAGCGGGGCTCGGAACACCGGGGAGCTGTTTTTT.

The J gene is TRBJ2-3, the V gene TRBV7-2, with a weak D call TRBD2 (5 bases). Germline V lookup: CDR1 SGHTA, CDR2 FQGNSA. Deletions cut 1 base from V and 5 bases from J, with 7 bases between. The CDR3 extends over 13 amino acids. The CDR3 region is CASSLEGRDTQYF. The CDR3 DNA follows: TGTGCCAGCAGCTTAGAAGGGAGAGATACGCAGTATTTT. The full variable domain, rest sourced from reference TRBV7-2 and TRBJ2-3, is GAGVSQSPSNKVTEKGKDVELRCDPISGHTALYWYRQSLGQGLEFLIYFQGNSAPDKSGLPSDRFSAERTGGSVSTLTIQRTQQEDSAVYLCASSLEGRDTQYFGPGTRLTVL.

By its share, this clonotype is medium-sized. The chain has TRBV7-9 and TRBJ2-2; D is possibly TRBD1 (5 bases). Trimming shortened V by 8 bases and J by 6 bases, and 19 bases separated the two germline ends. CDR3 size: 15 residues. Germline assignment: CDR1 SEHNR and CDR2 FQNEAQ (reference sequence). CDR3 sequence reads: CASRPAAGSSGELFF. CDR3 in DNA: TGTGCCAGCCGCCCCGCGGCAGGGTCATCCGGGGAGCTGTTTTTT.

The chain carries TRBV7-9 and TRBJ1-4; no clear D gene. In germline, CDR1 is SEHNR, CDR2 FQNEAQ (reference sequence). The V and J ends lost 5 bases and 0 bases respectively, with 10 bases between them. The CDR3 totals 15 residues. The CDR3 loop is CASSTVRSTNEKLFF. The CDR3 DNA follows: TGTGCCAGCAGCACCGTCAGGTCAACTAATGAAAAACTGTTTTTT.

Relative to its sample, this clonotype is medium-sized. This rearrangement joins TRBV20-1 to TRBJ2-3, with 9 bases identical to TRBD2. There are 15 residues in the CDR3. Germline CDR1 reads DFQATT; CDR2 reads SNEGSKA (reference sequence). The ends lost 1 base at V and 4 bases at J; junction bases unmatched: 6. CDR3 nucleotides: TGCAGTGCTAGAGTGCTAGCGGGGATCTCAGATACGCAGTATTTT. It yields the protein CSARVLAGISDTQYF.

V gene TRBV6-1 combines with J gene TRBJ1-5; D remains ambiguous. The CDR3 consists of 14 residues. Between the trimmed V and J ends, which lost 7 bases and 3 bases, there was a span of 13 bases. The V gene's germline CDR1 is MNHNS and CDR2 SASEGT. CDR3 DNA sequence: TGTGCCAGCATTGGTAGGATTTACAATCAGCCCCAGCATTTT. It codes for CASIGRIYNQPQHF.

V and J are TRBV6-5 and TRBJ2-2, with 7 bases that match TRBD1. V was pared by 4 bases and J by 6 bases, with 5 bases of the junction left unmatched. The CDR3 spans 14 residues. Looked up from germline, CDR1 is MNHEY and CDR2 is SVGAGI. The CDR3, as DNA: TGTGCCAGCAGTTCCGACAGGGTTTCCGGGGAGCTGTTTTTT. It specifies CASSSDRVSGELFF.

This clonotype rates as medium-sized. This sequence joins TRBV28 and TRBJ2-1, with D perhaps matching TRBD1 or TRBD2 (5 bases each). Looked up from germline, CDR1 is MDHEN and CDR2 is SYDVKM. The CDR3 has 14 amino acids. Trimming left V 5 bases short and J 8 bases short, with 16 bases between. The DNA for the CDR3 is TGTGCCAGCAGTGAGACGGGGACGGGCGATGAGCAGTTCTTC. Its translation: CASSETGTGDEQFF.

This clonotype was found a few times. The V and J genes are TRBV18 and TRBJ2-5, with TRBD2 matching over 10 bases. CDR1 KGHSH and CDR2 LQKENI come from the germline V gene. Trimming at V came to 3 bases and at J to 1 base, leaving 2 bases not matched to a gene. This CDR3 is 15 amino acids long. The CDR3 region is CASSPTSGLQETQYF. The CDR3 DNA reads TGTGCCAGCTCACCGACTAGCGGGCTCCAAGAGACCCAGTACTTC.

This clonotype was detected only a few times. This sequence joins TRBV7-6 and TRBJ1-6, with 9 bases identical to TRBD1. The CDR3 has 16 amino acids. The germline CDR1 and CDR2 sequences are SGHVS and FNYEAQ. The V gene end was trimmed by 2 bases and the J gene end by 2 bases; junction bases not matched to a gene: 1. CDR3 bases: TGTGCCAGCAGCTTAACAGGGGGCGCCTATAATTCACCCCTCCACTTT. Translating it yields CASSLTGGAYNSPLHF.

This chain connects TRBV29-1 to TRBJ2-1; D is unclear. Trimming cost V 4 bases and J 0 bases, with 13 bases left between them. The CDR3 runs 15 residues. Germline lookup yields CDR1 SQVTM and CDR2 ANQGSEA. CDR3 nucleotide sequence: TGCAGCGTTGTAGTGGGTCTAAGCTCCTACAATGAGCAGTTCTTC. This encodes CSVVVGLSSYNEQFF.